Listed below are T cell receptor beta chains from one sample, sequenced in a study of chemoradiotherapy in HPV16-positive cancers. Profiled with immunoSEQ multiplex PCR; TCRdb holds only in-frame clones, not every one. This sample has about 31,000 clones; roughly 84% occur once, and the top ten carry over 4.5%. Source: blood, taken from a patient who underwent chemoradiotherapy. Receptors originate from a human donor with HPV-associated anogenital cancer. Both conserved end residues are part of each CDR3. A D gene is named only where the DNA matches it firmly. Only part of the rows carry a size: once, few, many, or a class if the clone is expanded.

.,.,TRBJ2-1,TRBV6-1,TGTGCCAGCAGTGACCTCTCAGTGACCCGGTTCTTC,CASSDLSVTRFF
TRBD1,few,TRBJ1-2,TRBV5-1,TGCGCCAGCAGCTTCCTACCCGGACAGGGGAAAAGTCAAGGCTACACCTTC,CASSFLPGQGKSQGYTF
.,few,TRBJ1-5,TRBV27,TGTGCCAGCAGAACAGGGTGGCAGCCCCAGCATTTT,CASRTGWQPQHF
.,once,TRBJ2-3,TRBV7-2,TGTGCCAGCAGCTTAGCAGGGGCGAGAGGGACAGATACGCAGTATTTT,CASSLAGARGTDTQYF
.,.,TRBJ1-2,TRBV5-6,TGTGCCAGCAGCTTTCAGGGGCGAAAACTTAACTATGGCTACACCTTC,CASSFQGRKLNYGYTF
.,.,TRBJ1-2,TRBV6-1,TGTGCCAGCAGTGAATCGGTTCGGAGCAACTATGGCTACACCTTC,CASSESVRSNYGYTF
.,.,TRBJ1-6,TRBV9,TGTGCCAGCAGCGTAGAAGATAATTCACCCCTCCACTTT,CASSVEDNSPLHF
.,once,TRBJ2-1,TRBV6-1,TGTGCCAGCAGTGAATTAGGGGGGCCGGTCAATGAGCAGTTCTTC,CASSELGGPVNEQFF
.,.,TRBJ2-3,TRBV5-1,TGCGCCAGCAGCGGCCCGAAGGCAGATACGCAGTATTTT,CASSGPKADTQYF
TRBD1,.,TRBJ2-7,TRBV9,TGTGCCAGCAGCGTAGGAGACAGGGCCTTCGAGCAGTACTTC,CASSVGDRAFEQYF
.,.,TRBJ2-1,TRBV9,TGTGCCAGCAGCTTACCGGGACTCTACAATGAGCAGTTCTTC,CASSLPGLYNEQFF
.,.,TRBJ1-1,TRBV30,TGTGCCTGGTCGAGGACAGCGAACACTGAAGCTTTCTTT,CAWSRTANTEAFF
.,.,TRBJ1-1,TRBV6-1,TGTGCCAGCAGTGAAGCTGGGGGACGGGCTGAAGCTTTCTTT,CASSEAGGRAEAFF
.,.,TRBJ2-5,TRBV7-2,TGTGCCAGCAGCTTAGAGGCAGGGGGAGGAGAGACCCAGTACTTC,CASSLEAGGGETQYF
TRBD2,.,TRBJ2-3,TRBV14,TGTGCCAGCAGCCAACATGGGACTAGCTCTATAGATACGCAGTATTTT,CASSQHGTSSIDTQYF
TRBD2,.,TRBJ2-7,TRBV6-5,TGTGCCAGCACGCGTAGCGGGGGGAATTACGAGCAGTACTTC,CASTRSGGNYEQYF
.,.,TRBJ1-6,TRBV5-1,TGCGCCAGCAGCTCCGGGTTCGGGACGGGGACTCGGTTGAGTTCACCCCTCCACTTT,CASSSGFGTGTRLSSPLHF
.,.,TRBJ2-3,TRBV4-1,TGCGCCACGAGACAGACAGATACGCAGTATTTT,CATRQTDTQYF
.,few,TRBJ2-3,TRBV9,TGTGCCAGCAGCGTTTCAGAGGGCTCGCGGCATACGCAGTATTTT,CASSVSEGSRHTQYF
.,.,TRBJ1-2,TRBV11-1,TGTGCCAGCAGCTTGAGTCCTTCAGCTAACTATGGCTACACCTTC,CASSLSPSANYGYTF
.,.,TRBJ2-5,TRBV5-8,TGTGCCAGCAGCTTGACCCGGAGAGAGACCCAGTACTTC,CASSLTRRETQYF
TRBD2,.,TRBJ2-5,TRBV7-2,TGTGCCAGCAGCGCCACTAGCGGGGGCAGGGAGACCCAGTACTTC,CASSATSGGRETQYF
.,once,TRBJ2-5,TRBV2,TGTGCCAGCAGGTCAGGGTTTCTGGGAGAGACCCAGTACTTC,CASRSGFLGETQYF
.,.,TRBJ1-3,TRBV4-1,TGCGCCAGCAGCCCACAGGGTGCTGGAAACACCATATATTTT,CASSPQGAGNTIYF
.,.,TRBJ1-2,TRBV29-1,TGCAGCGTTTCCCACGGACAAGTTAATGGCTACACCTTC,CSVSHGQVNGYTF
.,.,TRBJ1-3,TRBV19,TGTGCCAGTATCAGACAGGACTCTGGAAACACCATATATTTT,CASIRQDSGNTIYF
.,.,TRBJ2-7,TRBV6-6,TGTGCCAGCAGTCCCCTAGCCGGGGCAGGGGAGCAGTACTTC,CASSPLAGAGEQYF
.,.,TRBJ2-6,TRBV6-6,TGTGCCAGCACTCCTGGCTCTGGGGCCAACGTCCTGACTTTC,CASTPGSGANVLTF
TRBD1,.,TRBJ1-3,TRBV19,TGTGCCAGTAGTATACCCGGGACAGGGTTTCGACTCGGAAACACCATATATTTT,CASSIPGTGFRLGNTIYF
.,.,TRBJ1-5,TRBV7-8,TGTGCCAGCAGCTTATCGGGCCTATATAGCAATCAGCCCCAGCATTTT,CASSLSGLYSNQPQHF
TRBD2,.,TRBJ2-3,TRBV19,TGTGCCAGTAGTCCGGATAGCGGGGGGGGATATACGCAGTATTTT,CASSPDSGGGYTQYF
.,.,TRBJ2-7,TRBV29-1,TGCAGCGTTGCTCACGGAACCTACGAGCAGTACTTC,CSVAHGTYEQYF
.,few,TRBJ2-3,TRBV29-1,TGCAGCGTTGTCGGGGACAGCACAGATACGCAGTATTTT,CSVVGDSTDTQYF
TRBD2,.,TRBJ2-2,TRBV7-2,TGTGCCAGCAGTCTCAGACTAGCGGGGGCGAGGGGCGGGGAGCTGTTTTTT,CASSLRLAGARGGELFF
.,.,TRBJ2-5,TRBV4-1,TGCGCCAGCAGCCAAGACCCAGGGGCCGAGACCCAGTACTTC,CASSQDPGAETQYF
TRBD1,.,TRBJ1-5,TRBV28,TGTGCCAGCACCCTAGGGGGCAGTCAGCCCCAGCATTTT,CASTLGGSQPQHF
.,.,TRBJ1-2,TRBV11-2,TGTGCCAGCAGCGCCGGGGTAGCCTCTGGCTACACCTTC,CASSAGVASGYTF
.,.,TRBJ2-7,TRBV4-1,TGCGCCAGCAGGGACTGGATCTCCTACGAGCAGTACTTC,CASRDWISYEQYF
.,few,TRBJ1-2,TRBV6-5,TGTGCCAGCACCCTGCAGGTGGGATATGGCTACACCTTC,CASTLQVGYGYTF
.,once,TRBJ1-4,TRBV10-3,TGTGCCATCAGTGAAAGCGGTGGCGGGACAACTAATGAAAAACTGTTTTTT,CAISESGGGTTNEKLFF